This T cell receptor (beta chain) was recovered during a study of regulatory T cells in long-lasting Graves disease. Study details: Newly diagnosed Graves' patients had taken antithyroid drugs under 3 months.

Construction of the TCR beta libraries employed iRepertoire HTBI primers in conjunction with Arm-PCR of CDR3 regions. How the authors handled the data: The identification of roughly 62 TRBV and 14 TRBJ segments was made across samples. MiXCR, run by TCRdb on the multiplex PCR reads, gives a single entry per CDR3 protein. TCRdb's processing, not the authors' own work, is the source of the V and J calls. The sample has 400,000 to 500,000 distinct CDR3 sequences; roughly 15% are singletons. Time point in this sample: newly diagnosed GD, antithyroid drugs for less than 3 months. PBMCs were the source of the RNA used for TCR sequencing. These data were likewise used in another study, on T cells in Graves' hyperthyroidism and ophthalmopathy. That publication notes: Each diagnosis drew on symptoms, thyroxine, TRAb, thyroid ultrasound and orbital computed tomography findings.

This sample comprised peripheral blood mononuclear cells (PBMCs), obtained at new diagnosis, from a patient treated with antithyroid drugs. The TCR comes from a woman aged 25 to 39 with Graves disease.

CDR3 coding DNA: TGTGCCAGCAGTTACACATCTGAACCGCTTTCTTATTTCAATGAGCAGTTCTTC. It is translated as CASSYTSEPLSYFNEQFF. This rearrangement joins TRBV6-2 or TRBV6-3 to TRBJ2-1; D not resolved. Deletions cut 2 bases from V and 6 bases from J, with 23 bases between. This CDR3 region has 18 residues. The germline V gene has CDR1 MNHEY and CDR2 SVGEGT.